The 2 T cell receptor beta chains below come from one sample, sequenced in a study of blood T cell repertoires in COVID-19. Assay: immunoSEQ multiplex PCR; the TCRdb copy retains only in-frame clones and omits some. Among about 240,000 clones listed, about nine tenths were seen once. Sequencing was carried out using peripheral blood. The origin of the receptors is a man in his sixties with acute or convalescent COVID-19.

This clone was seen once. J is TRBJ1-2 and V is TRBV29-1; D ambiguous. The CDR3 is 11 residues long. The V gene's germline CDR1 is SQVTM and CDR2 ANQGSEA. The V and J ends lost 2 bases and 6 bases respectively, with 7 bases between them. The CDR3 nucleotides read TGCAGCGTTGAAAAGGGAGATGGCTACACCTTC. Amino acid sequence: CSVEKGDGYTF.

In regard to this clone: A junction end diverges from the germline sequence, so it may reflect a read error. This chain joins TRBV7-6 and TRBJ2-3; 9 nucleotides align to TRBD2. The CDR3 spans 15 residues. From germline, CDR1 is SGHVS and CDR2 FNYEAQ. This chain's CDR3 is CASSLAGEQTDTQYF. In DNA, the CDR3 is TGTGCCAGCAGTTTAGCGGGAGAACAGACAGATACGCAGTATTTT.